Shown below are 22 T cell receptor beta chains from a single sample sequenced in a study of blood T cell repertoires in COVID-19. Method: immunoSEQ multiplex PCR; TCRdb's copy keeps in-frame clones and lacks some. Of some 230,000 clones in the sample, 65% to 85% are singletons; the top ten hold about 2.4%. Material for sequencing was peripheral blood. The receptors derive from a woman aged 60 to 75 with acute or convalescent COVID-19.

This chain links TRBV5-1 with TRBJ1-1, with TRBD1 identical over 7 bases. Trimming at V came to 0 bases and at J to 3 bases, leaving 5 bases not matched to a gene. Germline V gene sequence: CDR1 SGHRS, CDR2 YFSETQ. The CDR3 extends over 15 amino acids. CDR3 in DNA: TGCGCCAGCAGCTTGGAGACAGGGAGACACACTGAAGCTTTCTTT. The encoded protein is CASSLETGRHTEAFF.

The CDR3 sequence: CASSPLAGSSGELFF. The CDR3 region has the DNA TGTGCCAGCAGCCCGCTAGCGGGGAGCTCCGGGGAGCTGTTTTTT. The chain couples TRBV7-8 to TRBJ2-2; the match to TRBD2 covers 9 bases. The CDR3 totals 15 residues. Trimming took 5 bases from V and 6 from J; bases not matched to a gene: 7. Germline CDR1 reads SGHVS; CDR2 reads FQNEAQ.

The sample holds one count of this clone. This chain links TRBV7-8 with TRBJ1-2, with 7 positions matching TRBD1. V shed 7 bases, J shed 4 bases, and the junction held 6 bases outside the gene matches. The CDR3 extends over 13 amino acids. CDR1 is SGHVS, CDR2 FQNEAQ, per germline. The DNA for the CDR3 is TGTGCCAGCACCCAAACAGGGGCCTATGGCTACACCTTC. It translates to CASTQTGAYGYTF.

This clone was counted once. The CDR3 DNA reads as TGTGCCAGCAGCTTTCGAGCGGGGGTGGGCTACACCTTC. Translation gives CASSFRAGVGYTF. This chain uses TRBV11-2 with TRBJ1-2; D might be TRBD1 (5 bases). V shed 3 bases and J shed 8 bases, with 13 bases lying between them. From germline, CDR1 is SGHAT and CDR2 FQNNGV. This CDR3 is 13 amino acids long.

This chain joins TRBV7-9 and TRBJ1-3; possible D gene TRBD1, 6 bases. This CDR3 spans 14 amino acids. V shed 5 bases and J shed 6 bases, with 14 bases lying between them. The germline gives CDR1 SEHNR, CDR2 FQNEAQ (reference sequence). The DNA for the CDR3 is TGTGCCAGCAGCGAACAGGGTTGGGAAAACACCATATATTTT. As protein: CASSEQGWENTIYF.

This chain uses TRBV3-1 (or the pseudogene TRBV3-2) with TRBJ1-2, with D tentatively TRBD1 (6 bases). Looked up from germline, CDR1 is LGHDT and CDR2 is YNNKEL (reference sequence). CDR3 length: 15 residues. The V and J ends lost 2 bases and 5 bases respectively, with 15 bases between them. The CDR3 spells CASSQSGGRWYGYTF. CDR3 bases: TGTGCCAGCAGCCAATCGGGGGGGCGCTGGTATGGCTACACCTTC.

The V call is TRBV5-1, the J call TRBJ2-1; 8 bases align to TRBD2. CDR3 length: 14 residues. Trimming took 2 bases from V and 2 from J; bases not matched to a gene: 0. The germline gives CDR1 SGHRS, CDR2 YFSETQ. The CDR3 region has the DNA TGCGCCAGCAGCTTAGCGGGGGCCTACAATGAGCAGTTCTTC. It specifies CASSLAGAYNEQFF.

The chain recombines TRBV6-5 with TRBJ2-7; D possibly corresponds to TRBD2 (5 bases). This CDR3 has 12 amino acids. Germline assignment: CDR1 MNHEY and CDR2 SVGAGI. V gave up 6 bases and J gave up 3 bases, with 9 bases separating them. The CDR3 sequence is CASRDLNYEQYF. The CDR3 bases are TGTGCCAGCAGGGACTTAAACTACGAGCAGTACTTC.

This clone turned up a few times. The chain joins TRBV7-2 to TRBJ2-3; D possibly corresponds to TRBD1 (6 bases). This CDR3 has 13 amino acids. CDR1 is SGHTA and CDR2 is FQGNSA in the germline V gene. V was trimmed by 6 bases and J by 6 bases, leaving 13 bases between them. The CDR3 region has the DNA TGTGCCAGCAGAATAGGACAGCAGGATACGCAGTATTTT. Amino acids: CASRIGQQDTQYF. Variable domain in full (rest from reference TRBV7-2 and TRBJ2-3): GAGVSQSPSNKVTEKGKDVELRCDPISGHTALYWYRQSLGQGLEFLIYFQGNSAPDKSGLPSDRFSAERTGGSVSTLTIQRTQQEDSAVYLCASRIGQQDTQYFGPGTRLTVL.

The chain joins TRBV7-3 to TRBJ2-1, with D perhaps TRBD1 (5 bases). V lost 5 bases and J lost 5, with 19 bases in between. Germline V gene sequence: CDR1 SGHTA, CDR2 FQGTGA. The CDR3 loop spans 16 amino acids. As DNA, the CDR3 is TGTGCCAGCAGCCAAGGGGCTAACTTTCCCCACAATGAGCAGTTCTTC. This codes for CASSQGANFPHNEQFF.

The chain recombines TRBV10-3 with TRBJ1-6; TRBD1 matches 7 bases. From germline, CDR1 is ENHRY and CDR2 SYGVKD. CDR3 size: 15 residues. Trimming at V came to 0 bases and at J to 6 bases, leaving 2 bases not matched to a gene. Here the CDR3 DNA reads TGTGCCATCAGTGAGTCTTACAGGGGTAATTCACCCCTCCACTTT. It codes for CAISESYRGNSPLHF.

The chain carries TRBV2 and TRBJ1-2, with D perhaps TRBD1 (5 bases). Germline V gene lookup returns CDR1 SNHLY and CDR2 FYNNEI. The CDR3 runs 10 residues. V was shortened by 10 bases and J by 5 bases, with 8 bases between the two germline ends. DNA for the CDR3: TGTGCCAATTCAGGGTATGGCTACACCTTC. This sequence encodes CANSGYGYTF.

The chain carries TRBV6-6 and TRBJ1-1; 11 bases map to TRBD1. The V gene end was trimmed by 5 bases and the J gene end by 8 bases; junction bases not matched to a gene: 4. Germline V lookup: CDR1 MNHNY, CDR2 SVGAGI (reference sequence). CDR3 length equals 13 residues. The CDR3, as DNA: TGTGCCAGCAGTAAGGACAGGGGGCTGGAAGCTTTCTTT. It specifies CASSKDRGLEAFF.

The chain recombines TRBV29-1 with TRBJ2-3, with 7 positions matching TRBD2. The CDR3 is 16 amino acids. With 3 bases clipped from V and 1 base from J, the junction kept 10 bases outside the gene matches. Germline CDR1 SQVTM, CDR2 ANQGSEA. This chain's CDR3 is CSVDQGPSGGTDTQYF. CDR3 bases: TGCAGCGTTGATCAGGGTCCGAGCGGGGGCACAGATACGCAGTATTTT.

CDR3 loop: CSATPQETQYF. CDR3 nucleotides: TGCAGTGCTACCCCTCAAGAGACCCAGTACTTC. The chain uses TRBV20-1 and TRBJ2-5; D remains ambiguous. The V gene lost 4 bases and the J gene lost 2 bases, with 5 bases spanning the gap. This CDR3 is built from 11 residues. Germline-derived CDR1 and CDR2 are DFQATT and SNEGSKA (reference sequence).

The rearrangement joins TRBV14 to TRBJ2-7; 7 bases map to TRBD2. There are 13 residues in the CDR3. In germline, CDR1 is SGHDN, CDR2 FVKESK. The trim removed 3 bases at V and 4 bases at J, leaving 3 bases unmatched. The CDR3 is CASSHWGGYEQYF. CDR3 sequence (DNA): TGTGCCAGCAGCCACTGGGGGGGGTACGAGCAGTACTTC.

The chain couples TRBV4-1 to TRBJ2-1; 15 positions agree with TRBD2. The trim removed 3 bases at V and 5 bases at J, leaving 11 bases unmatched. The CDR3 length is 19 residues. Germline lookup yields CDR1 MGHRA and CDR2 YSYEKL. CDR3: CASSHPGLAGGRGHNEQFF. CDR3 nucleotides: TGCGCCAGCAGCCACCCCGGACTAGCGGGGGGGCGGGGTCACAATGAGCAGTTCTTC.

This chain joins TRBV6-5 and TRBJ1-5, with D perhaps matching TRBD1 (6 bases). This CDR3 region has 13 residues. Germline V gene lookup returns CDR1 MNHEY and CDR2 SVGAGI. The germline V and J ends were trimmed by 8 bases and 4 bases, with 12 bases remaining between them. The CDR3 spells CASRTGTNQPQHF. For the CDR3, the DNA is TGTGCCAGCCGCACAGGGACAAATCAGCCCCAGCATTTT.

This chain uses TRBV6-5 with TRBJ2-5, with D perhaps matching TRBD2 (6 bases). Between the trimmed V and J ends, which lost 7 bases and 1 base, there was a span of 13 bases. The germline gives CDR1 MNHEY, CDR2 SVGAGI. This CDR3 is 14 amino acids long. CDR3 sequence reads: CASNRGGAQETQYF. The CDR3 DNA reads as TGTGCCAGCAATCGGGGCGGGGCCCAAGAGACCCAGTACTTC.

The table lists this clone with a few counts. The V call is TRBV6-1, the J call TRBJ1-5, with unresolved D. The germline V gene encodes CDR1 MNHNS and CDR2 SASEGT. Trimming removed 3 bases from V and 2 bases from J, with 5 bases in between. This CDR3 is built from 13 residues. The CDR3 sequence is CASSETGNQPQHF. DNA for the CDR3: TGTGCCAGCAGTGAGACTGGCAATCAGCCCCAGCATTTT.

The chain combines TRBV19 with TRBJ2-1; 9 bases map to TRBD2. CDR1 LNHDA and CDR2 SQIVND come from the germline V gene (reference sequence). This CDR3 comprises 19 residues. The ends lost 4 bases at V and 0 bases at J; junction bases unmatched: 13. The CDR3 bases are TGTGCCAGTAGTAAGGCGGGGGGGTTCGAATACCCCTCCTACAATGAGCAGTTCTTC. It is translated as CASSKAGGFEYPSYNEQFF.

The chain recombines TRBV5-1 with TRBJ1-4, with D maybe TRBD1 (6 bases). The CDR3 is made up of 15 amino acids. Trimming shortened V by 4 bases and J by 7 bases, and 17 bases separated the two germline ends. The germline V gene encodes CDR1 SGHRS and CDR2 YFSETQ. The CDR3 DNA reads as TGCGCCAGCAGCCCGAGGGGGGGCGCCGGTGAAAAACTGTTTTTT. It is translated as CASSPRGGAGEKLFF.